This TCR beta chain was sequenced during a study of T cell responses to AZD1222 COVID-19 vaccine. The data were produced by immunoSEQ multiplex PCR, yet TCRdb's version contains in-frame clones alone and is incomplete. The sample consists of 150,000 to 200,000 clones, about 92% of them appearing once. In the case of this clone: Its antigen remains unidentified.

Germline V gene data show CDR1 as MGHRA and CDR2 as YSYEKL. The CDR3 consists of 15 residues. V was pared by 3 bases and J by 6 bases, with 4 bases of the junction left unmatched. Regarding the study as a whole: Donors were chiefly white British, with a greater number of females, and clonal diversity was perhaps underestimated. A reported finding is that nearly half of spike-specific TCRs target unmutated variant regions.

The sequences come from peripheral blood, collected on day 0 of AZD1222 vaccination. This TCR was sampled from an adult in good health. The chain joins TRBV4-1 to TRBJ2-2; TRBD1 matches 10 bases. CDR3 residues: CASSQSGQGPGELFF. The CDR3 DNA is TGCGCCAGCAGCCAGTCGGGACAGGGGCCCGGGGAGCTGTTTTTT.